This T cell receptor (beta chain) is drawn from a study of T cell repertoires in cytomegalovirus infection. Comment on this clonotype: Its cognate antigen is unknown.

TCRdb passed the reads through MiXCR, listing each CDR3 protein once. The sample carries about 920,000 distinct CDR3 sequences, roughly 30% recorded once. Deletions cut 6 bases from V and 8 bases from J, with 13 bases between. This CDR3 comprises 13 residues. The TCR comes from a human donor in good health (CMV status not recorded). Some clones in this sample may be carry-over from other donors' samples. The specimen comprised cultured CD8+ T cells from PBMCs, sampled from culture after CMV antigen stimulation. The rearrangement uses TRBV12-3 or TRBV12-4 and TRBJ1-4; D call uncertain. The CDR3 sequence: CASSPPGGEKLFF. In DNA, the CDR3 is TGTGCCAGCAGCCCACCGGGCGGGGAAAAACTGTTTTTT.